The clone carrying this TCR beta chain was counted between two and nine times. As yet, its antigen is unknown. Germline CDR1 is DFQATT and CDR2 is SNEGSKA (reference sequence). The CDR3 runs to 13 residues. J gave up 2 bases and V 5 bases, and 3 bases lay outside the gene matches. The record originates from a study of T cells after yellow fever vaccination. Each CDR3 protein gets one entry after TCRdb re-called the 5' RACE reads with MiXCR. The sample has about 510,000 distinct CDR3 sequences; less than 25% are singletons. Study-wide results and limits: Post-booster samples contained most primary-vaccination clones (roughly 96% CD4, almost 90% CD8).

Source: PBMCs, taken less than 25 days after the first yellow fever vaccination. This chain connects TRBV20-1 to TRBJ1-2, with 9 bases identical to TRBD1. The TCR was taken from a man between 18 and 35 years old who received the YFV17D yellow fever vaccine. CDR3 nucleotides: TGCAGTGCTCGACAGGGGGGCAACTATGGCTACACCTTC. This encodes CSARQGGNYGYTF.